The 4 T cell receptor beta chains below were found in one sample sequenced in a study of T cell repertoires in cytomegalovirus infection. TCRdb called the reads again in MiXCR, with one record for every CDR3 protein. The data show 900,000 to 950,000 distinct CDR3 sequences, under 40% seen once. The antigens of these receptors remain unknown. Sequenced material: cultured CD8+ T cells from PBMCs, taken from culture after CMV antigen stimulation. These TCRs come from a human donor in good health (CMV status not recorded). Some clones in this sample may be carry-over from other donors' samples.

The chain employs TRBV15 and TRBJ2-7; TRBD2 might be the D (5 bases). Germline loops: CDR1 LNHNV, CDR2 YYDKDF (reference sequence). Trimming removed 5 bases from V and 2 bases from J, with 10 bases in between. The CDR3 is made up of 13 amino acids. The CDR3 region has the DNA TGTGCCACCAGCCCAGGACTGACCTACGAGCAGTACTTC. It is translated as CATSPGLTYEQYF.

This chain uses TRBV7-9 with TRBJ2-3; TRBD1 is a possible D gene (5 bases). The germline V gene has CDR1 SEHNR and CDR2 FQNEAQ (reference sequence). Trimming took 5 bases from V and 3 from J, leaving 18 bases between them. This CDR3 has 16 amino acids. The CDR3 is CASSPAWQGGTDTQYF. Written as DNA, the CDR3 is TGTGCCAGCAGCCCTGCATGGCAGGGTGGGACAGATACGCAGTATTTT.

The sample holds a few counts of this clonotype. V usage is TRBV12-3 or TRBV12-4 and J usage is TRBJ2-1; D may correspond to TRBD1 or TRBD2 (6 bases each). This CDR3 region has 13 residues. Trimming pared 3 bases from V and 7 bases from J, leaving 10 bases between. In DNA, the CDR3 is TGTGCCAGCAGTTTTTCGGGGGCGAATGAGCAGTTCTTC. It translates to CASSFSGANEQFF.

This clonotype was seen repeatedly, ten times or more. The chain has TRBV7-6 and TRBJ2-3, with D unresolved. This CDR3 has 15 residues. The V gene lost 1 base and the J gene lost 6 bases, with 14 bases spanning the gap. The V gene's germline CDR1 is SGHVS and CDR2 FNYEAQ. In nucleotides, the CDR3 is TGTGCCAGCAGCTTAGAAGGTCGGATAACGGATACGCAGTATTTT. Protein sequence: CASSLEGRITDTQYF.